This T cell receptor (beta chain) was sequenced during a study of breast tumors, draining lymph nodes, adjacent tissues. Overall study findings and caveats: Tumor repertoires ranked between lymph nodes and nontumor tissue in diversity, with V and J gene preferences. Findings are consistent with lymph node origin and intratumoral expansion of most tumor T cells.

Germline V gene sequence: CDR1 SNHLY, CDR2 FYNNEI. The CDR3 is 15 residues long. Germline trimming cut 6 bases from V and 5 bases from J; bases unmatched to any gene: 5. TCRdb analysed the multiplex PCR reads with MiXCR anew, one entry per CDR3 protein. The repertoire holds about 24,000 distinct CDR3 sequences, with approximately 70% as singletons. A word on this clonotype: Its cognate antigen is unknown.

Sequenced: tumor-adjacent breast tissue. The rearrangement links TRBV2 to TRBJ2-2; 11 bases map to TRBD2. The receptor comes from a female donor with breast cancer. Some clones in this sample may be carry-over from other donors' samples. The CDR3 sequence: CASSAGLAETGELFF. The CDR3 DNA reads as TGTGCCAGCAGCGCGGGACTAGCGGAAACCGGGGAGCTGTTTTTT.